The next 15 T cell receptor beta chains were all read from a single sample in a study of T cells in Graves' hyperthyroidism and ophthalmopathy. Authors of the study amplified TCR beta CDR3 regions from RNA transcripts. With the HTBI primer set, the TCR CDR3 went through a first round of RT-PCR. TCRdb passed the multiplex PCR reads through MiXCR, listing each CDR3 protein once. The sample yields 350,000 or so distinct CDR3 sequences, 15% to 20% seen once. Sequenced sample: blood. The source is a middle-aged woman with Graves' ophthalmopathy.

This clonotype has ten or more counts. The chain carries TRBV20-1 and TRBJ1-5, with TRBD1 as a possible D gene (5 bases). CDR3 length equals 14 residues. V was trimmed by 0 bases and J by 6 bases, leaving 12 bases between them. Germline V CDR1 and CDR2: DFQATT, SNEGSKA (reference sequence). CDR3 DNA sequence: TGCAGTGCTAGAGATGGGGGGGTTCGTCAGCCCCAGCATTTT. Protein sequence: CSARDGGVRQPQHF.

The sample holds many counts of this clonotype. The chain recombines TRBV29-1 with TRBJ2-5; no firm D call. Germline V CDR1 and CDR2: SQVTM, ANQGSEA. V shed 1 base and J shed 5 bases, with 14 bases lying between them. CDR3 length: 14 amino acids. The CDR3 spells CSVEVSGLMETQYF. The DNA for the CDR3 is TGCAGCGTTGAAGTCTCGGGCCTCATGGAGACCCAGTACTTC.

This clonotype was detected many times. CDR3 bases: TGTGCCACCAGTGATGGGACCATCTGGGGGGAGCTGTTTTTT. Its protein is CATSDGTIWGELFF. This rearrangement joins TRBV24-1 to TRBJ2-2; D could derive from TRBD1 or TRBD2 (5 bases each). From germline, CDR1 is KGHDR and CDR2 SFDVKD. This CDR3 has 14 residues. V was cut by 3 bases and J by 8 bases, with 12 bases left in between.

This clonotype was seen many times. This chain uses TRBV5-6 with TRBJ2-5; D might be TRBD1 (6 bases). This CDR3 has 13 amino acids. Germline CDR1 reads SGHDT; CDR2 reads YYEEEE. The ends were cut back, 2 bases at V and 4 bases at J, with 9 bases in the middle. The CDR3 DNA reads as TGTGCCAGCAGCTTCCGGGACACAGAGACCCAGTACTTC. Protein: CASSFRDTETQYF.

This clonotype was recorded at least ten times. The V call is TRBV4-3, the J call TRBJ2-2; TRBD1 might be the D (5 bases). CDR3 length: 16 residues. V gave up 1 base and J gave up 6 bases, with 15 bases separating them. Germline CDR1 LGHNA, CDR2 YSLEER. The CDR3 spells CASSQVVQVGSGELFF. In DNA form, the CDR3 reads TGCGCCAGCAGCCAAGTGGTACAGGTGGGATCCGGGGAGCTGTTTTTT.

This clonotype was seen ten or more times. The chain employs TRBV4-3 and TRBJ2-7; 7 nucleotides agree with TRBD1. This CDR3 spans 17 amino acids. J gave up 6 bases and V 2 bases, and 16 bases lay outside the gene matches. The germline V gene encodes CDR1 LGHNA and CDR2 YSLEER. CDR3: CASSQTRTGFRSSEQYF. Written as DNA, the CDR3 is TGCGCCAGCAGCCAAACGCGGACAGGTTTTAGATCAAGCGAGCAGTACTTC.

There are a few counts of this clonotype. The chain uses TRBV5-1 and TRBJ1-1, with no clear D. The CDR3 runs 14 residues. V was clipped by 0 bases and J by 11 bases, with 17 bases between them. Germline V CDR1 and CDR2: SGHRS, YFSETQ. The CDR3, as DNA: TGCGCCAGCAGCTTGGCCGGCCAGAGAGATGAGGCTTTCTTT. Translating it yields CASSLAGQRDEAFF.

The V call is TRBV12-3 or TRBV12-4, the J call TRBJ2-5, with TRBD2 matching 11 bases. V lost 3 bases and J lost 5; bases outside the gene matches: 8. The CDR3 is made up of 16 amino acids. CDR3 nucleotide sequence: TGTGCCAGCAGTTTCCGGCTAGCGGGAGGAGGGGAGACCCAGTACTTC. It codes for CASSFRLAGGGETQYF.

This clonotype occurred many times. The genes are TRBV27 and TRBJ1-1; 8 bases are a match to TRBD1. Germline CDR1 and CDR2: MNHEY and SMNVEV (reference sequence). The CDR3 spans 14 residues. Trimming took 3 bases from V and 5 from J; bases not matched to a gene: 5. The CDR3: CASSFGTGRTEAFF. CDR3 bases: TGTGCCAGCAGTTTTGGGACAGGTAGAACTGAAGCTTTCTTT.

This clonotype was recorded many times. The rearrangement joins TRBV27 to TRBJ2-7; possible D gene TRBD2, 6 bases. Germline V lookup: CDR1 MNHEY, CDR2 SMNVEV (reference sequence). This CDR3 is built from 17 residues. The V and J ends lost 0 bases and 0 bases respectively, with 15 bases between them. CDR3 residues: CASSLSGLTPDSYEQYF. The CDR3, as DNA: TGTGCCAGCAGTTTATCGGGACTGACACCGGACTCCTACGAGCAGTACTTC.

This clonotype was seen many times. The chain carries TRBV7-2 and TRBJ1-6, with 11 positions matching TRBD1. The CDR3 length is 16 residues. V gave up 5 bases and J gave up 9 bases; unmatched junction bases: 9. Germline lookup yields CDR1 SGHTA and CDR2 FQGNSA. CDR3 nucleotides: TGTGCCAGCAGCAAGTCAGGACAGGGGGCTAGTTCACCCCTCCACTTT. This sequence encodes CASSKSGQGASSPLHF.

This clonotype has a count of ten or more. The chain employs TRBV11-2 and TRBJ2-5; 8 bases map to TRBD1. V was pared by 0 bases and J by 5 bases, with 17 bases of the junction left unmatched. The CDR3 runs 19 residues. Germline V CDR1 and CDR2: SGHAT, FQNNGV. CDR3 in DNA: TGTGCCAGCAGCTTAGAATTCAGCGCGGCAGGGGGCTTCGGGGAGACCCAGTACTTC. Residues: CASSLEFSAAGGFGETQYF.

This clonotype has ten or more counts. The chain carries TRBV28 and TRBJ2-7, with D perhaps TRBD2 (5 bases). Germline lookup yields CDR1 MDHEN and CDR2 SYDVKM. The CDR3 runs 14 residues. Deletions cut 8 bases from V and 11 bases from J, with 25 bases between. DNA for the CDR3: TGTGCCAGCCTCCCCAGCGGTATCCCCGCTGGGAAGTACTTC. It translates to CASLPSGIPAGKYF. The full variable domain, with the rest looked up from reference TRBV28 and TRBJ2-7, is DVKVTQSSRYLVKRTGEKVFLECVQDMDHENMFWYRQDPGLGLRLIYFSYDVKMKEKGDIPEGYSVSREKKERFSLILESASTNQTSMYLCASLPSGIPAGKYFGPGTRLTVT.

This clonotype was seen many times. The genes are TRBV9 and TRBJ2-2, with D perhaps matching TRBD2 (6 bases). Germline V gene data show CDR1 as SGDLS and CDR2 as YYNGEE. Trimming took 3 bases from V and 6 from J, leaving 21 bases between them. The CDR3 is made up of 17 amino acids. In DNA form, the CDR3 reads TGTGCCAGCAGCGCCACCGGTTCAGCGGGTCCTTCCGGGGAGCTGTTTTTT. Its translation is CASSATGSAGPSGELFF.

This clonotype was seen at least ten times. This sequence joins TRBV19 and TRBJ1-1; no clear D. The CDR3 totals 12 residues. Germline CDR1 is LNHDA and CDR2 is SQIVND (reference sequence). The ends were cut back, 0 bases at V and 4 bases at J, with 3 bases in the middle. CDR3 DNA sequence: TGTGCCAGTAGTATAGAGGGCACTGAAGCTTTCTTT. Protein: CASSIEGTEAFF.